This TCR beta chain comes out of a study of blood T cell repertoires in COVID-19 (dated by TCRdb to the early 2020s). Regarding the complete study: Samples from collaborators originated in the United States, Italy and Spain and spanned both the acute and convalescent phases of COVID-19. The prospective study material was composed of cDNA or gDNA derived from T cells, B-cell-depleted T cells, or PBMCs. Subjects who had been exposed to COVID-19, were actively infected with it, or had recovered from it provided the deeply sampled blood TCRbeta repertoires that made up the dataset. The repertoires were released in a freely available public database meant as a resource for research on the immune response to SARS-CoV-2. The samples were drawn from the first 160 participants of the ongoing ImmuneRACE study and from about 1,200 subjects provided by 6 global collaborators. Nearly every sample came with metadata listing a de-identified subject ID, COVID-19 status, age in years and sex. Where HLA class I and class II types were available, the types were taken from metadata supplied by the sample provider, not from assay-based typing.

As concerns this clone: Which antigen it targets is not known. Per-base qualities were not stored, and no clone one base away is much larger.

The immunoSEQ Assay, a bias-controlled multiplex PCR, was used to amplify TCRbeta CDR3 regions from genomic DNA. As for the original processing: Nucleated cell counts per sample were estimated from amplification of reference gene primers within the assay. To quantify the absolute abundance of each unique TCRbeta CDR3 rearrangement, sequence reads were collapsed and filtered. For each sample, productive Simpson clonality was calculated by taking the square root of Simpson's diversity index across productive rearrangements. TCRdb limited this immuneACCESS table to in-frame rearrangements with V and J called. A share of clones is missing; checked studies link under half to unresolved V genes, and the rest is unexplained. The DNA gave D and trimming, while V, J and clone size come from that table. The sample table holds a few hundred thousand clones, of which 75% to 90% were seen once. In total, the top ten clones hold around 1% of the sample.

The full study reports these points: The quantity of clinical and demographic metadata differed by source and by participant and was supplied without curation.

CDR1 SGHRS and CDR2 YFSETQ were looked up in the germline V gene. V loses 0 bases, J loses 7 bases, and the germline ends lie 7 bases apart. The CDR3 covers 12 residues, taking in both the cysteine and the phenylalanine. Only the CDR3 region is kept as DNA, spanning 36 bases read in frame from base 1. Participants in the prospective study were aged about 18 to 95 years, lived in 24 United States geographic areas, and enrolled through a virtual design. In the prospective study, participants were assigned to cohorts based on the clinical history participants reported in a screening survey and a study questionnaire. ImmuneRACE Cohort 3 recovered participants were defined by two consecutive negative NP/OP PCR tests, healthcare professional clearance, or symptom resolution. Each participant in the prospective study had whole blood, serum and a nasopharyngeal or oropharyngeal swab collected by mobile phlebotomists. Additional blood draws and questionnaires over an approximately two-month period could optionally be provided by prospective study participants. Before DNA extraction, prospective study blood samples were shipped either frozen or at room temperature.

The clonotype originates from a man younger than 35 who had recovered from COVID-19. Input material: PBMCs or T cells enriched from blood (not recorded which). Rearrangement joined TRBV5-1 to TRBJ1-1; tentative D gene TRBD1, with 5 bases matching. Here the CDR3 is given as CASSLGGREAFF. Here is the DNA: TGCGCCAGCAGCTTGGGGGGCCGTGAAGCTTTCTTT.